The entry below gives a single T cell receptor beta chain sequence along with its context. As yet, its antigen is unknown. The data stem from a study of T cell repertoires in cytomegalovirus infection. Across the whole study: Indicated by public TCR beta signatures were CMV infection and matching HLA type. Study conclusions and caveats: The cumulative frequency of public TCR beta families identified carriers of CMV plus the relevant HLA. Ex vivo responses were dominated by HLA-C-restricted CMV-specific TCR beta clonotypes.

TCRdb recomputed calls from the reads with MiXCR, one row per CDR3 protein. The data show nearly 450,000 distinct CDR3 sequences, roughly a third seen once. V gave up 3 bases and J gave up 4 bases, with 10 bases separating them. Germline V gene data show CDR1 as MGHRA and CDR2 as YSYEKL. The CDR3 extends over 14 amino acids. The gene calls are TRBV4-1 and TRBJ1-3; weak D call: TRBD1 (6 bases). Input material: PBMCs. The receptor's source is a human donor in good health (CMV status not recorded). Some clones in this sample may be carry-over from other donors' samples. CDR3 coding DNA: TGCGCCAGCAGCCAGGTACAGGGCGGAAACACCATATATTTT. This gives the protein CASSQVQGGNTIYF.